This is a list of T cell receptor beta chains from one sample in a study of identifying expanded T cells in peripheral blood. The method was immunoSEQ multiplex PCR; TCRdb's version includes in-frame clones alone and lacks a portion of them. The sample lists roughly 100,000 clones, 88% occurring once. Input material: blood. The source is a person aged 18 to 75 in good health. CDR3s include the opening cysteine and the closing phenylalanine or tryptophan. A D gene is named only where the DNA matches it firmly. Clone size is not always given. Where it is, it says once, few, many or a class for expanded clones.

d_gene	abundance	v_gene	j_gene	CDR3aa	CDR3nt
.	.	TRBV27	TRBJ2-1	CASSFGTPNNEQFF	TGTGCCAGCAGTTTCGGGACTCCGAACAATGAGCAGTTCTTC
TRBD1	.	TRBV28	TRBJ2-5	CASSRDRGGETQYF	TGTGCCAGCAGTCGGGACAGGGGGGGGGAGACCCAGTACTTC
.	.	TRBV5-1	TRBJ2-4	CASSLAPQIIAKNIQYF	TGCGCCAGCAGCTTGGCCCCGCAGATTATAGCCAAAAACATTCAGTACTTC
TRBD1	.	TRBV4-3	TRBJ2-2	CASSQGNNLQGPGTGELFF	TGCGCCAGCAGCCAAGGCAATAACTTACAGGGGCCCGGCACCGGGGAGCTGTTTTTT
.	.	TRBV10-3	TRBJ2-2	CAITTSGELFF	TGTGCCATCACGACATCCGGGGAGCTGTTTTTT
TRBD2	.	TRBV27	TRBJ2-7	CASSLGAGGSYEQYF	TGTGCCAGCAGTTTAGGTGCGGGAGGGAGCTACGAGCAGTACTTC
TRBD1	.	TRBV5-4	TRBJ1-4	CASSLSGGVGEKLFF	TGTGCCAGCAGCTTGTCAGGGGGCGTTGGTGAAAAACTGTTTTTT
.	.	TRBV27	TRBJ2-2	CASSWAGGSSTGELFF	TGTGCCAGCAGTTGGGCAGGGGGGTCGAGCACCGGGGAGCTGTTTTTT
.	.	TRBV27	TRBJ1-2	CASRDSEAYGYTF	TGTGCCAGCAGGGACAGCGAGGCCTATGGCTACACCTTC
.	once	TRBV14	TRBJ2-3	CASSQRQTSTDTQYF	TGTGCCAGCAGCCAACGACAGACTAGCACAGATACGCAGTATTTT